The entry below gives a single T cell receptor (beta chain) sequence along with its context. Antigen specificity is unknown. The data were produced by immunoSEQ multiplex PCR, yet TCRdb's version contains in-frame clones alone and is incomplete. The sample has under 150,000 clones; roughly 85% are singletons. Trimming cost V 5 bases and J 0 bases; bases outside gene matches: 10. The CDR3 loop spans 17 amino acids. Germline lookup yields CDR1 SGHRS and CDR2 YFSETQ. The data stem from a study of T cell responses to AZD1222 COVID-19 vaccine. General study points: Close to half of spike-specific TCRs reportedly recognize unmutated variant regions. The study found vaccine-associated CD4 TCRs spanning spike, dominant at 160-218 and 743-854.

Specimen: peripheral blood, collected 28 days after the second dose of the MenACWY control vaccine. This clonotype was obtained from an adult who received the MenACWY meningococcal vaccine as a control. The V and J genes are TRBV5-1 and TRBJ1-4, with TRBD1 matching over 7 bases. The CDR3 DNA reads TGCGCCAGCAGGACTCGGACAGGACTGGCAACTAATGAAAAACTGTTTTTT. Translation gives CASRTRTGLATNEKLFF.